What follows are 26 T cell receptor beta chains derived from one specimen sequenced in a study of CD8+ T cells in alopecia areata. After pooling, cutaneous lymph node cells were sorted with CD4, CD8alpha, NKG2D, NKG2ACE and other markers. As the sequencing template, cDNA was produced by extracting RNA and reverse transcribing it. Sequencing used immunoSEQ multiplex PCR; TCRdb keeps in-frame clones, though not all of them. Listed here are over 15,000 clones without any singletons, the top ten holding 30% to 40%. The specimen was CD8+ T cells sorted from a lymph node. These receptors all come from a C3H/HeJ mouse with alopecia areata. This strain has MHC haplotype H2-k.

This clone has ten or more counts. Gene names are mouse gene names. The read stops 4 residues short of the end of the CDR3; the missing end is completed from the germline J gene. The chain combines TRBV1 with TRBJ2-1, with TRBD1 matching 8 bases. The J segment lost 1 base and the V segment lost 2 bases, leaving 1 base of the junction unmatched. Germline V CDR1 and CDR2: NSQYPW, LRSPGD (reference sequence). The CDR3 consists of 15 residues. Incomplete CDR3 DNA: TGCACCTGCAGTGCACCAGGGGGCAACTATGCT. Amino acids: CTCSAPGGNYA. In full, the CDR3 is CTCSAPGGNYAEQFF. Looking up the rest from reference TRBV1 and TRBJ2-1 gives the full variable domain: VTLLEQNPRWRLVPRGQAVNLRCILKNSQYPWMSWYQQDLQKQLQWLFTLRSPGDKEVKSLPGADYLATRVTDTELRLQVANMSQGRTLYCTCSAPGGNYAEQFFGPGTRLTVL.

With regard to this clone: Germline and genes here are mouse. The missing CDR3 end, 4 residues past where the read stops, is filled in from the germline J gene. V and J are TRBV19 and TRBJ2-5; D possibly corresponds to TRBD1 (5 bases). Germline CDR1 reads FNHDT; CDR2 reads SITEND (reference sequence). This CDR3 spans 14 amino acids. CDR3 region: CASSSPGSKDTQYF. The sequenced CDR3 bases are TGTGCCAGCAGTTCGCCAGGGAGCAAAGAC.

Regarding this clone: The listed genes are named as in mouse. Sequencing ends 4 residues short of the CDR3 end; the germline J gene provides the rest. V usage is TRBV16 and J usage is TRBJ2-7; perhaps TRBD2 as D (6 bases). The CDR3 contains 13 residues. V dropped 1 base and J dropped 3 bases, with 7 bases sitting between them. Germline CDR1 and CDR2: SGHSA and FRNQAP. The covered CDR3 bases are TGTGCAAGCAGCTTAGGGGGGGACTAT. Its translation: CASSLGGDY. In full, the CDR3 reads CASSLGGDYEQYF.

This clone was counted between two and nine times. Mouse names are used for the genes. The DNA ends 4 residues before the CDR3 does, and the rest of the CDR3 is filled in from the germline J gene. The V and J genes are TRBV13-3 and TRBJ2-2; 9 bases match TRBD1. Trimming took 3 bases from V and 0 from J; bases not matched to a gene: 6. From germline, CDR1 is NNHDY and CDR2 SYVADS. The length of the CDR3 is 17 residues. CDR3 bases read: TGTGCCAGCAGTGGCCTCCGGGACAGGGCAAACACCGGG. Protein: CASSGLRDRANTG. The CDR3 in full is CASSGLRDRANTGQLYF.

This clone was seen at least ten times. The genes are named according to mouse. The read ends 4 residues early relative to the CDR3; the germline J gene fills the gap. The V and J genes are TRBV13-3 and TRBJ2-7, with D possibly TRBD2 on 6 matching bases. There are 13 residues in the CDR3. Germline CDR1 NNHDY, CDR2 SYVADS. V lost 0 bases and J 2 bases, leaving 6 bases between the germline ends. The CDR3 loop is CASSDVGAYEQYF. CDR3 bases read: TGTGCCAGCAGTGATGTGGGGGCCTAT.

This clone was counted ten times or more. The germline and genes are mouse ones. The read terminates 4 residues ahead of where the CDR3 ends, so the germline J gene completes it. This chain joins TRBV13-3 and TRBJ1-1; 9 nucleotides match TRBD1. This CDR3 spans 13 amino acids. CDR1 is NNHDY, CDR2 SYVADS, per germline. CDR3 bases read: TGTGCCAGCAGTTCCACAGGGGGCTCA. Translating gives CASSSTGGS. The full CDR3 reads CASSSTGGSEVFF.

This clone was detected only a few times. Germline and genes: mouse. Coverage ceases 4 residues before the CDR3 finishes, and the germline J gene fills in the end. The V and J genes are TRBV13-2 and TRBJ1-1; the D gene is possibly TRBD1 (5 bases). The CDR3 runs to 12 residues. Looked up from germline, CDR1 is NNHNN and CDR2 is SYGAGS (reference sequence). This chain's CDR3 is CASGDYRTEVFF. The sequenced part of the CDR3 DNA is TGTGCCAGCGGTGATTACAGGACA.

A few counts support this clone. Gene names denote mouse genes. The CDR3 extends 4 residues past the end of the read, so its final part is completed from the germline J gene. The gene calls are TRBV19 and TRBJ2-5, with 7 bases matching TRBD1. The CDR3 sequence is 15 residues long. In germline, CDR1 is FNHDT, CDR2 SITEND (reference sequence). The V segment lost 1 base and the J segment 0 bases; nucleotides outside the gene matches: 2. The covered CDR3 bases are TGTGCCAGCAGTATAAACAGGGGTAACCAAGAC. The encoded protein is CASSINRGNQD. The full CDR3 sequence reads CASSINRGNQDTQYF.

This clone appeared many times. The genes and germline here are from mouse. The CDR3 is cut off 4 residues early in the read; its end comes from the germline J gene. This chain links TRBV31 with TRBJ1-4; 9 bases map to TRBD1. The CDR3 has 14 amino acids. The germline V gene has CDR1 GKSSPN and CDR2 SITVG. CDR3 loop: CAWSSGTGSERLFF. The sequenced CDR3 bases are TGTGCCTGGAGCTCCGGGACAGGGAGCGAA.

This clone was observed many times. Here the gene names and germline are mouse. The read finishes 4 residues shy of the CDR3 end, and the germline J gene is used to complete it. The chain links TRBV1 to TRBJ1-4, with TRBD1 identical over 7 bases. With V trimmed by 1 base and J by 3 bases, 5 bases remained unmatched. This CDR3 is built from 16 residues. Germline-derived CDR1 and CDR2 are NSQYPW and LRSPGD (reference sequence). CDR3 sequence: CTCSAADRAANERLFF. The sequenced part of the CDR3 DNA is TGCACCTGCAGTGCAGCCGACAGGGCGGCCAACGAA.

This clone came up many times. The genes are named according to mouse. The read finishes 4 residues shy of the CDR3 end, and the germline J gene is used to complete it. The chain is built from TRBV1 and TRBJ1-2, with a weak D call TRBD1 (5 bases). CDR3 length: 13 residues. Germline CDR1 NSQYPW, CDR2 LRSPGD (reference sequence). Trimming removed 2 bases at V and 2 bases at J, with 6 bases between. Partial CDR3 DNA: TGCACCTGCAGTGCACGACAGAACTCC. It codes for CTCSARQNS. The whole CDR3 reads CTCSARQNSDYTF.

On this clone: Mouse gene names and germline throughout. The read halts 4 residues ahead of the CDR3 end, with the missing end drawn from the germline J gene. J is TRBJ2-3 and V is TRBV19; possibly TRBD2 for D (6 bases). This CDR3 has 14 residues. Trimming took 4 bases from V and 0 from J, leaving 9 bases between them. Germline V lookup: CDR1 FNHDT, CDR2 SITEND (reference sequence). CDR3 DNA (partial): TGTGCCAGCAGTCCCGGGACTAGTGCAGAA. Protein product: CASSPGTSAE. The whole CDR3 region reads CASSPGTSAETLYF.

This clone is medium-sized by share. The genes are named according to mouse. The read terminates 4 residues before the CDR3 end, so the remaining end is supplied by the germline J gene. The chain couples TRBV13-3 to TRBJ2-4; a weak D match, TRBD1 (5 bases). Looked up from germline, CDR1 is NNHDY and CDR2 is SYVADS. This CDR3 has 12 residues. The CDR3: CASSDKGNTLYF. CDR3 DNA (partial): TGTGCCAGCAGTGATAAGGGGAAC.

This clone has a count of ten or more. Mouse gene names apply. The CDR3 end falls 4 residues outside the read, so it is completed with the germline J gene. The chain uses TRBV19 and TRBJ2-1, with 8 bases fitting TRBD2. Per germline, CDR1 FNHDT and CDR2 SITEND (reference sequence). After removal of 1 base from V and 0 bases from J, the junction contained 0 bases not matched to a gene. There are 15 residues in the CDR3. CDR3: CASSITGGNYAEQFF. The DNA read from the CDR3 is TGTGCCAGCAGTATAACTGGGGGTAACTATGCT.

This clone was seen more than once but under ten times. Any gene name here is a mouse gene name. CDR3: CASSLGTGYAEQFF. CDR3 DNA, as far as it was read: TGTGCCAGCTCTCTCGGGACAGGCTATGCT. The rearrangement uses TRBV12-1 and TRBJ2-1; 8 bases fit TRBD1. With the read ending 4 residues before the CDR3 end, the germline J gene is used to fill in that end. V shed 0 bases, J shed 3 bases, and the junction held 0 bases outside the gene matches. This CDR3 is built from 14 residues. The germline CDR1 and CDR2 sequences are SGHSN and HYEKVE.

Note on this clone: Gene names and germline match the mouse. The read halts 4 residues ahead of the CDR3 end, with the missing end drawn from the germline J gene. This rearrangement joins TRBV5 to TRBJ2-1, with 10 positions matching TRBD2. Unmatched junction bases numbered 5, after V lost 4 bases and J lost 5 bases. The V gene's germline CDR1 is LGHNA and CDR2 YNLKQL (reference sequence). The CDR3 consists of 15 residues. The chain's CDR3 is CASSPRLGGDAEQFF. The DNA read from the CDR3 is TGTGCCAGCAGCCCCCGACTGGGGGGTGATGCT.

Regarding this clone: The gene symbols are mouse symbols. The read falls 4 residues short of the CDR3 end, and the missing part is taken from the germline J gene. The chain carries TRBV12-2 and TRBJ2-1; a possible D gene is TRBD2 (6 bases). Trimming shortened V by 4 bases and J by 4 bases, and 13 bases separated the two germline ends. This CDR3 region has 14 residues. Germline CDR1 and CDR2: SGHLS and HYDKME. The CDR3 spells CASSGGDYYAEQFF. The covered CDR3 bases are TGTGCCAGCTCCGGCGGGGACTATTATGCT.

In the case of this clone: The translated DNA and TCRdb's protein are not identical at residue 12; the protein here was translated from the DNA. Mouse names are used for the genes. The CDR3 extends 3 residues past the end of the read, so its final part is completed from the germline J gene. This chain uses TRBV5 with TRBJ1-3; 9 bases agree with TRBD1. The CDR3 consists of 15 residues. Germline CDR1 reads LGHNA; CDR2 reads YNLKQL (reference sequence). V was pared by 1 base and J by 2 bases, with 0 bases of the junction left unmatched. The CDR3 sequence: CASSQGQGAGNTLYF. The sequenced CDR3 bases are TGTGCCAGCAGCCAAGGACAGGGGGCTGGAAATACG.

With respect to this clone: Genes here carry mouse names. The observed sequence ends 4 residues before the CDR3 terminus, with the missing tail filled in from the germline J gene. The chain joins TRBV15 to TRBJ2-5, with TRBD2 matching over 9 bases. The CDR3 totals 15 residues. The germline V gene encodes CDR1 SGHND and CDR2 FRSKSL. CDR3 bases read: TGTGCCAGCAGAGCCTCCGGGACTGGGAGAGAC. Its translation is CASRASGTGRD. The entire CDR3 sequence reads CASRASGTGRDTQYF.

Remarks on this clone: Gene names are the mouse ones. The read gets to within 4 residues of the CDR3 end, and the germline J gene fills in the rest. The V and J genes are TRBV16 and TRBJ1-1; the match to TRBD1 covers 8 bases. CDR3 length: 12 residues. Looked up from germline, CDR1 is SGHSA and CDR2 is FRNQAP. The CDR3 loop reads CASSSQGAEVFF. CDR3 bases read: TGTGCAAGCAGCTCACAGGGGGCA.

The table lists this clone with many counts. The gene names here belong to mouse. With the read ending 4 residues before the CDR3 end, the germline J gene is used to fill in that end. V gene TRBV14 combines with J gene TRBJ2-7; 9 bases agree with TRBD2. The CDR3 loop spans 13 amino acids. V was pared by 3 bases and J by 2 bases, with 0 bases of the junction left unmatched. Per the germline V gene, CDR1 is SGHDT and CDR2 is FRDEAV. The CDR3 protein is CASSSGGAYEQYF. The covered CDR3 bases are TGTGCCAGCAGTTCTGGGGGGGCCTAT.

This clone was detected ten times or more. Gene and germline names: mouse. From the germline J gene comes the end of the CDR3, since the read stops 4 residues before it. The chain couples TRBV13-3 to TRBJ2-3; D is uncertain. The CDR3 covers 13 residues. V was pared by 1 base and J by 3 bases, with 6 bases between. The germline CDR1 and CDR2 sequences are NNHDY and SYVADS. CDR3 region: CASSDPRAETLYF. The part of the CDR3 DNA that was read is TGTGCCAGCAGTGATCCCAGGGCAGAA.

Many counts were recorded for this clone. The gene symbols are mouse symbols. The read gets to within 4 residues of the CDR3 end, and the germline J gene fills in the rest. The chain recombines TRBV1 with TRBJ2-2, with 8 bases lining up with TRBD2. The germline V gene encodes CDR1 NSQYPW and CDR2 LRSPGD (reference sequence). After removal of 0 bases from V and 0 bases from J, the junction contained 0 bases not matched to a gene. The CDR3 has 16 amino acids. The sequenced CDR3 bases are TGCACCTGCAGTGCAGAGGGGGGGCCAAACACCGGG. This gives the protein CTCSAEGGPNTG. The CDR3, in full, reads CTCSAEGGPNTGQLYF.

Ten or more counts support this clone. The TCRdb protein and the DNA translation do not line up at residue 12; the protein shown here was made by translating the DNA. The gene names given are mouse names. The DNA ends 3 residues before the CDR3 does, and the rest of the CDR3 is filled in from the germline J gene. This chain links TRBV1 with TRBJ1-6, with no clear D. TRBJ1-6 counts as an open reading frame of uncertain function. Deletions cut 6 bases from V and 0 bases from J, with 9 bases between. This CDR3 has 15 amino acids. Germline V gene lookup returns CDR1 NSQYPW and CDR2 LRSPGD (reference sequence). The CDR3 protein is CTCSPTNSYNSPLYF. Partial CDR3 DNA: TGCACCTGCAGCCCTACAAATTCCTATAATTCGCCC.

This clone was counted between two and nine times. These gene names are mouse names. The read is 4 residues too short to cover the CDR3 end, so that end is filled in from the germline J gene. V and J are TRBV19 and TRBJ2-3; the D gene is possibly TRBD2 (5 bases). Trimming shortened V by 0 bases and J by 0 bases, and 8 bases separated the two germline ends. Per the germline V gene, CDR1 is FNHDT and CDR2 is SITEND (reference sequence). The CDR3 length is 15 residues. The CDR3 DNA, read in part, is TGTGCCAGCAGTATAGACTGGACTAGTGCAGAA. Its protein product is CASSIDWTSAE. The full-length CDR3 reads as CASSIDWTSAETLYF. The variable domain in full, with the rest retrieved from reference TRBV19 and TRBJ2-3, is GGIITQTPKFLIGQEGQKLTLKCQQNFNHDTMYWYRQDSGKGLRLIYYSITENDLQKGDLSEGYDASREKKSSFSLTVTSAQKNEMAVFLCASSIDWTSAETLYFGSGTRLTVL.

Comments on this clone: Gene names are the mouse ones. The sequence runs out 4 residues before the end of the CDR3; the remainder is reconstructed from the germline J gene. J is TRBJ2-3 and V is TRBV1; D may be TRBD1 or TRBD2 (7 bases each). Deletions cut 0 bases from V and 4 bases from J, with 11 bases between. This CDR3 is 15 amino acids long. Germline V gives CDR1 NSQYPW, CDR2 LRSPGD (reference sequence). Incomplete CDR3 DNA: TGCACCTGCAGTGCAGACAGGGGGGGGACAGAA. Amino acid sequence: CTCSADRGGTE. The whole CDR3 reads CTCSADRGGTETLYF.